The sequence of this TCR beta chain was determined in a study of cytomegalovirus exposure and HLA in healthy donors. As to this clone: Antigen unknown.

PCR used 60 Vbeta primers and 13 Jbeta primers. The method was immunoSEQ multiplex PCR; TCRdb's version includes in-frame clones alone and lacks a portion of them. This table has approximately 130,000 clones, approximately 75% appearing once. Study conclusions and caveats: CMV antigen specificity was confirmed in vitro for a few CMV-associated chains. In a later analysis, several top co-occurrence clusters appeared linked to parvovirus B19, influenza, CMV and Epstein-Barr virus. In a later analysis, a genetic analysis reported fewer productive-TCR N-insertions in an Asian-associated ancestry cluster than the cohort average. Later analysis indicated greater clonal expansion among HLA-associated TCR beta chains than among equally common other chains.

The specimen sequenced was PBMCs. The sequence was obtained from a man aged 45-65 years in good health and CMV-seropositive.

CDR3: CASSLDGYLTSGDSTDTQYF. In nucleotides, the CDR3 is TGCGCCAGCAGCTTGGATGGCTACTTGACTAGCGGGGATAGCACAGATACGCAGTATTTT. This chain connects TRBV5-1 to TRBJ2-3, with 11 bases that match TRBD2. Germline CDR1 reads SGHRS; CDR2 reads YFSETQ. V lost 0 bases, J lost 0 bases, and 12 bases stayed unmatched. The length of the CDR3 is 20 residues.